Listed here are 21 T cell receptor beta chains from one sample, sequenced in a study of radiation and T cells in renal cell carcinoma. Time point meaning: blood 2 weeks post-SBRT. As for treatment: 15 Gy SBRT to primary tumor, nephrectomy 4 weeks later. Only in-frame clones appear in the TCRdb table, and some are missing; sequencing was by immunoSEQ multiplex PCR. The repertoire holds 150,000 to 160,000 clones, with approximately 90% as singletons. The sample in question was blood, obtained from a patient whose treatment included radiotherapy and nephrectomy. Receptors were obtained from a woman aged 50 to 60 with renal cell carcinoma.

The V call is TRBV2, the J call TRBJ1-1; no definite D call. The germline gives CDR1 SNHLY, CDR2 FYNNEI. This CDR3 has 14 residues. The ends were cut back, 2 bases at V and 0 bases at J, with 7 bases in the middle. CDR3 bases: TGTGCCAGCAGTGAAATAGTGATGAACACTGAAGCTTTCTTT. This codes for CASSEIVMNTEAFF.

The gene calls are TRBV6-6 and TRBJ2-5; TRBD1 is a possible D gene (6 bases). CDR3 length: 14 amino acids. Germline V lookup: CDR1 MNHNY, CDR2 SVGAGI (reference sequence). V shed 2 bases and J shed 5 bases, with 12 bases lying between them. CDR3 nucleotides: TGTGCCAGCAGTTACCTCGCACAGGGCGAGACCCAGTACTTC. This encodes CASSYLAQGETQYF.

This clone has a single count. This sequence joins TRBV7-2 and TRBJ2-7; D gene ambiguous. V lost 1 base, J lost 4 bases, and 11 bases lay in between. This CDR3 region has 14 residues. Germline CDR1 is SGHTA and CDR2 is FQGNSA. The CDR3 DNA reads TGTGCCAGCAGCTTAGTCGACACGAGGTACGAGCAGTACTTC. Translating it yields CASSLVDTRYEQYF.

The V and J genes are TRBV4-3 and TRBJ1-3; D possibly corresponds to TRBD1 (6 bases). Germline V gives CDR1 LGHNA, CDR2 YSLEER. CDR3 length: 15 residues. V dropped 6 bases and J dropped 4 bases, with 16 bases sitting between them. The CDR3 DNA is TGCGCCAGCAGTCAGAGGGGGGCTGGGGGAAACACCATATATTTT. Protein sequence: CASSQRGAGGNTIYF.

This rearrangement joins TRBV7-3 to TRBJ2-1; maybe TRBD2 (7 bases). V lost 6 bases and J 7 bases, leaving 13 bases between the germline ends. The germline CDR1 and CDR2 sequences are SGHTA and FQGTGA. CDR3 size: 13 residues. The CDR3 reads CASRWRGQNEQFF. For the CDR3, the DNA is TGTGCCAGCAGGTGGCGGGGGCAGAATGAGCAGTTCTTC.

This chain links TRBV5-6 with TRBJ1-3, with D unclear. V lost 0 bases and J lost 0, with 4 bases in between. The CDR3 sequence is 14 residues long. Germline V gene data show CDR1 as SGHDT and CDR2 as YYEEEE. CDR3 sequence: CASSLAASGNTIYF. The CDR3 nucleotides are TGTGCCAGCAGCTTGGCCGCCTCTGGAAACACCATATATTTT.

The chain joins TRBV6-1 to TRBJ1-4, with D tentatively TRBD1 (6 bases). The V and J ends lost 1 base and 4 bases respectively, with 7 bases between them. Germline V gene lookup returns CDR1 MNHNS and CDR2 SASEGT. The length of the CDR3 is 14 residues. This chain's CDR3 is CASSEGTDNEKLFF. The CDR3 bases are TGTGCCAGCAGTGAAGGGACAGATAATGAAAAACTGTTTTTT.

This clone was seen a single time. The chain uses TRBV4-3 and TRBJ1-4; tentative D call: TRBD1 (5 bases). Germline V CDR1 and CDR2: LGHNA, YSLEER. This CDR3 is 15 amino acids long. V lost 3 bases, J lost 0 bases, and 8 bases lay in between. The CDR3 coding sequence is TGCGCCAGCAGCCAGGGACGGTCAACTAATGAAAAACTGTTTTTT. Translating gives CASSQGRSTNEKLFF.

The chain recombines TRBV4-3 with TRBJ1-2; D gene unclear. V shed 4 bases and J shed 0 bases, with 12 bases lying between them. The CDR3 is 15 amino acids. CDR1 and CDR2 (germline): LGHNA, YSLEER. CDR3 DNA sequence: TGCGCCAGCAGCCCTACCCCGGCAGCTAACTATGGCTACACCTTC. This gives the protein CASSPTPAANYGYTF.

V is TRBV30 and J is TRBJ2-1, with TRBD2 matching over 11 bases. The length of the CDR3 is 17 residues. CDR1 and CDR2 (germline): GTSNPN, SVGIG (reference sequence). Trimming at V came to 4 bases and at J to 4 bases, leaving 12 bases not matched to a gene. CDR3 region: CAWTQTGLAVTYNEQFF. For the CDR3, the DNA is TGTGCCTGGACCCAGACGGGACTAGCGGTAACTTACAATGAGCAGTTCTTC.

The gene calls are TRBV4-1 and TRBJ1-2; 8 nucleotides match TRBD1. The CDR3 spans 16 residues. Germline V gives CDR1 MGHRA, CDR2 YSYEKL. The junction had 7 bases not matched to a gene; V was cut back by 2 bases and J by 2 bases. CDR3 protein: CASSQLPTGENYGYTF. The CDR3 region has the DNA TGCGCCAGCAGCCAATTACCGACAGGGGAGAACTATGGCTACACCTTC.

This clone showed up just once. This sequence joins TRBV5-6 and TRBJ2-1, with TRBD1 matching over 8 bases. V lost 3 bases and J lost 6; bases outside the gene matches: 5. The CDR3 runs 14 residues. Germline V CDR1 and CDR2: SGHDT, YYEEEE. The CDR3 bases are TGTGCCAGCAGCTGGACAGGGCGCGGCAATGAGCAGTTCTTC. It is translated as CASSWTGRGNEQFF.

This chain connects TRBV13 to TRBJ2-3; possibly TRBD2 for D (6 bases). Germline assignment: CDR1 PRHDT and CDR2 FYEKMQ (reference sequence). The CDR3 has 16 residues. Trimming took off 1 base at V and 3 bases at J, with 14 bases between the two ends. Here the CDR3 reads CASSLVPSVVTDTQYF. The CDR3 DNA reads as TGTGCCAGCAGCTTAGTTCCTAGCGTGGTGACAGATACGCAGTATTTT.

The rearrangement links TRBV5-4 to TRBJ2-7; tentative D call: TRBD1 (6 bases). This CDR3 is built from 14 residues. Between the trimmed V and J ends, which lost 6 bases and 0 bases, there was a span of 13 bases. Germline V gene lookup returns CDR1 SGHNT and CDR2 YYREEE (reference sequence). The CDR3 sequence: CASMDRFSSYEQYF. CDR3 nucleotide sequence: TGTGCCAGCATGGACAGATTCAGCTCCTACGAGCAGTACTTC.

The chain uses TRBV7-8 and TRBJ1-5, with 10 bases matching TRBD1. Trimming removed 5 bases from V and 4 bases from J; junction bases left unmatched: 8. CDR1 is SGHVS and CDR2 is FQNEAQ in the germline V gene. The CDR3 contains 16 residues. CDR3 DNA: TGTGCCAGCAGCAGAACCCGACAGGGGGCAAATCAGCCCCAGCATTTT. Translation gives CASSRTRQGANQPQHF.

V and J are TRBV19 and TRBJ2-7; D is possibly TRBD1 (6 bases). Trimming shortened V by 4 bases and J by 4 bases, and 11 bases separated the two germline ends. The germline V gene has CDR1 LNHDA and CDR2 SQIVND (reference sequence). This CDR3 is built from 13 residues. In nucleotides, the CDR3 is TGTGCCAGTAGTAGGGACACTTATTACGAGCAGTACTTC. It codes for CASSRDTYYEQYF.

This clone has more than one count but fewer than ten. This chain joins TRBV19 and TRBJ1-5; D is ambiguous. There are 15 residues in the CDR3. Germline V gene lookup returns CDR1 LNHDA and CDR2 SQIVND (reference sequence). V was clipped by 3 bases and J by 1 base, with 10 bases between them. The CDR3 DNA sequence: TGTGCCAGTAGTATTGTACAGAACAGCAATCAGCCCCAGCATTTT. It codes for CASSIVQNSNQPQHF. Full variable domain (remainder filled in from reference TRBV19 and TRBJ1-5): DGGITQSPKYLFRKEGQNVTLSCEQNLNHDAMYWYRQDPGQGLRLIYYSQIVNDFQKGDIAEGYSVSREKKESFPLTVTSAQKNPTAFYLCASSIVQNSNQPQHFGDGTRLSIL.

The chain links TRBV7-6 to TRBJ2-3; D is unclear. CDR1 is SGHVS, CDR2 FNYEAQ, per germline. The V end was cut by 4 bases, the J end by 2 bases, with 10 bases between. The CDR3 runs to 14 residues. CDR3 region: CASSSQAFTDTQYF. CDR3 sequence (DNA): TGTGCCAGCAGCTCCCAGGCCTTCACAGATACGCAGTATTTT.

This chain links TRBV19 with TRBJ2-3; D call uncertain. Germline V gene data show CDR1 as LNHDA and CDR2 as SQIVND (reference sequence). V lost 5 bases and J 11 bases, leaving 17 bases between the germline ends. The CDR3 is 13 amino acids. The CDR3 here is CASSATVWLGQYF. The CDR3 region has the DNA TGTGCCAGTAGTGCTACCGTCTGGTTGGGGCAGTATTTT.

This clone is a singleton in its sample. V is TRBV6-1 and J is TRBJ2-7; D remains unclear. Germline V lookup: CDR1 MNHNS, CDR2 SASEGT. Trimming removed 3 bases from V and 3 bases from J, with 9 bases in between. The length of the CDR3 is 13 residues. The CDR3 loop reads CASSDLTGYEQYF. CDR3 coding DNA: TGTGCCAGCAGTGACCTCACGGGCTACGAGCAGTACTTC.

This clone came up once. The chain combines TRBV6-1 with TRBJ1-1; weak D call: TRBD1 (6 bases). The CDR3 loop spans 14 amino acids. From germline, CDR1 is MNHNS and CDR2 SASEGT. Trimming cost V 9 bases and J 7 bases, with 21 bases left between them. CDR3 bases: TGTGCCAGTTCACAATATCAACAGGGCGGTGAAGCTTTCTTT. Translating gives CASSQYQQGGEAFF.